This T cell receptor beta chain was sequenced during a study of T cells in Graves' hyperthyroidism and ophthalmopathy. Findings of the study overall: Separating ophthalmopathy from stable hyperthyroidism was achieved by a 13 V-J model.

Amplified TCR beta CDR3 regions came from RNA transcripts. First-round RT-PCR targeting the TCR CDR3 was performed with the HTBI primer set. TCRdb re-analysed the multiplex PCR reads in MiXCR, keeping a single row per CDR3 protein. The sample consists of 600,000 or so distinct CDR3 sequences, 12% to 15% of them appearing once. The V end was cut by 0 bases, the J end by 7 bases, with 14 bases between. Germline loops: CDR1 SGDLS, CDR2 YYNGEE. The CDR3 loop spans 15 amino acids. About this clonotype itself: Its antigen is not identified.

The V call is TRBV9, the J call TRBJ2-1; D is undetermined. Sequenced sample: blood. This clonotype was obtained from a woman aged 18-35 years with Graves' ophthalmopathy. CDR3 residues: CASSVDGSARNEQFF. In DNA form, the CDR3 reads TGTGCCAGCAGCGTAGATGGGTCCGCGAGGAATGAGCAGTTCTTC.